The rows below give T cell receptor beta chains drawn from one sample of a study of CD8 T cells in ankylosing spondylitis. Using its own MiXCR run on the 5' RACE reads, TCRdb lists one record per CDR3 protein. This repertoire shows about 320,000 distinct CDR3 sequences, around a tenth found once; its top ten account for 8% to 9.5%. Sample: blood, either unsorted or a sorted T cell fraction (not recorded which). These TCRs come from a female donor with ankylosing spondylitis or in good health (not recorded which). The CDR3 runs from the conserved cysteine through the conserved F or W. The order of the fields is V gene, J gene, CDR3 protein.

V gene: TRBV5-1
J gene: TRBJ2-3
CDR3 protein: CASSYRDSSSTDTQYF

V gene: TRBV29-1
J gene: TRBJ2-6
CDR3 protein: CSVEDRTGANVLTF

V gene: TRBV5-5
J gene: TRBJ1-6
CDR3 protein: CASSLGARGPVHF

V gene: TRBV6-5
J gene: TRBJ2-2
CDR3 protein: CASSYSFLAGEYNTGELFF

V gene: TRBV20-1
J gene: TRBJ1-2
CDR3 protein: CSATTGVQGYGYTF

V gene: TRBV19
J gene: TRBJ1-1
CDR3 protein: CASKGGRGPNTEAFF

V gene: TRBV20-1
J gene: TRBJ2-1
CDR3 protein: CSARVNPPGEQFF

V gene: TRBV6-2/TRBV6-3
J gene: TRBJ2-5
CDR3 protein: CASSYGVLQETQYF

V gene: TRBV4-2
J gene: TRBJ2-3
CDR3 protein: CASSSSTSGVADTQYF

V gene: TRBV11-2
J gene: TRBJ2-1
CDR3 protein: CASSLDRGLDEQFF

V gene: TRBV3-1
J gene: TRBJ2-1
CDR3 protein: CASSQDAGKSSYNEQFF

V gene: TRBV20-1
J gene: TRBJ2-7
CDR3 protein: CSAKPGQTSYEQYF

V gene: TRBV12-3/TRBV12-4
J gene: TRBJ1-3
CDR3 protein: CASSFGGSGNTIYF

V gene: TRBV27
J gene: TRBJ2-2
CDR3 protein: CASSWGLAGSNPTGELFF

V gene: TRBV5-1
J gene: TRBJ2-1
CDR3 protein: CASSLVGTTPYNEQFF

V gene: TRBV11-3
J gene: TRBJ2-1
CDR3 protein: CASSLTSTSDNEQFF

V gene: TRBV3-1
J gene: TRBJ2-5
CDR3 protein: CASSQELAETQYF

V gene: TRBV7-2
J gene: TRBJ2-5
CDR3 protein: CASSSRGGRGSETQYF

V gene: TRBV5-1
J gene: TRBJ2-5
CDR3 protein: CASSSRSDRGRETQYF

V gene: TRBV20-1
J gene: TRBJ1-5
CDR3 protein: CSARVGEGAYSNQPQHF

V gene: TRBV20-1
J gene: TRBJ2-2
CDR3 protein: CSALSGGPYTGELFF

V gene: TRBV20-1
J gene: TRBJ1-6
CDR3 protein: CSARGGTGGYNSPLHF